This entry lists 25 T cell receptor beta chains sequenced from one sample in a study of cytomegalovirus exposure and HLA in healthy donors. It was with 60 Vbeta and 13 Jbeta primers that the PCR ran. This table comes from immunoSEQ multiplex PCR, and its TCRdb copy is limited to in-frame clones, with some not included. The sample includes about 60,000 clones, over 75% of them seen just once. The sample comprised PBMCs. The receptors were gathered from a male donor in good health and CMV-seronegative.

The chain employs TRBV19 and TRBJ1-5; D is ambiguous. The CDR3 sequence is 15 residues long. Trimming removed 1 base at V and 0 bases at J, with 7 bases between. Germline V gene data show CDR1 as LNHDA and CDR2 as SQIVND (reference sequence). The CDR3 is CASSIGADSNQPQHF. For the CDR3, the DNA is TGTGCCAGTAGTATAGGTGCAGATAGCAATCAGCCCCAGCATTTT.

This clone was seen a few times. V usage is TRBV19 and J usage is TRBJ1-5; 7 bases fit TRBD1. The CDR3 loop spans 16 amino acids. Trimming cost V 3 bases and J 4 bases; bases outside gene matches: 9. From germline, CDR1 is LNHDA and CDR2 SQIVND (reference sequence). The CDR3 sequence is CASSISDRAGNQPQHF. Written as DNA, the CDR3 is TGTGCCAGTAGTATCTCCGACAGGGCCGGGAATCAGCCCCAGCATTTT. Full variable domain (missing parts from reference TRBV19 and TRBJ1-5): DGGITQSPKYLFRKEGQNVTLSCEQNLNHDAMYWYRQDPGQGLRLIYYSQIVNDFQKGDIAEGYSVSREKKESFPLTVTSAQKNPTAFYLCASSISDRAGNQPQHFGDGTRLSIL.

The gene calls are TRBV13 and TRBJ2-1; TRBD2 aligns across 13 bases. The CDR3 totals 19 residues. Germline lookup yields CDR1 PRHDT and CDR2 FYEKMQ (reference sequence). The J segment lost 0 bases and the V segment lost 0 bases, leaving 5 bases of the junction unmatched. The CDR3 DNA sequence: TGTGCCAGCAGCTTAGGTTCGACTAGCGGGGGGAGCTCCTACAATGAGCAGTTCTTC. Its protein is CASSLGSTSGGSSYNEQFF.

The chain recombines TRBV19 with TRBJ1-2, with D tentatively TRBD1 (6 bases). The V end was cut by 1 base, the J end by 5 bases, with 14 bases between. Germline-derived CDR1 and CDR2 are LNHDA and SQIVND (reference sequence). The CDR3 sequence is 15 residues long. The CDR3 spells CASSIVTGILYGYTF. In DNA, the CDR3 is TGTGCCAGTAGTATAGTAACAGGGATCCTGTATGGCTACACCTTC.

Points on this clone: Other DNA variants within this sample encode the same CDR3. This chain's CDR3 is CASSDGPGTEAFF. The DNA for the CDR3 is TGTGCCAGTAGCGACGGTCCGGGGACTGAAGCTTTCTTT. The chain combines TRBV19 with TRBJ1-1; D call uncertain. Germline CDR1 LNHDA, CDR2 SQIVND (reference sequence). This CDR3 is 13 amino acids long. Trimming cost V 6 bases and J 5 bases, with 13 bases left between them.

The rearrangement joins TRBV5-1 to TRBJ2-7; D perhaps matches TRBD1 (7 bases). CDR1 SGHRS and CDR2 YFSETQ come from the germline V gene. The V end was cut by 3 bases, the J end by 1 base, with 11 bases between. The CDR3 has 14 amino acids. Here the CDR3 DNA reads TGCGCCAGCAGCTCCCAGGGGGGATCCTACGAGCAGTACTTC. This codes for CASSSQGGSYEQYF.

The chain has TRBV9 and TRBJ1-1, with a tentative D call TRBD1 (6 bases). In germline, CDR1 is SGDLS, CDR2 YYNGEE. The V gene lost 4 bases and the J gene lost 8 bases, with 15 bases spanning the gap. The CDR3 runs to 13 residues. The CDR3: CASSTAGAAEAFF. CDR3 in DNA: TGTGCCAGCAGCACCGCAGGGGCAGCCGAAGCTTTCTTT.

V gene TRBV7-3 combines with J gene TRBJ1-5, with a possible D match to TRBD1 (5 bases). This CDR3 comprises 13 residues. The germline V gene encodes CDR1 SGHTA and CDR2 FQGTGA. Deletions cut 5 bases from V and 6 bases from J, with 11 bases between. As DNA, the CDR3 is TGTGCCAGCAGCAAGGGGCCGGGTCAGCCCCAGCATTTT. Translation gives CASSKGPGQPQHF.

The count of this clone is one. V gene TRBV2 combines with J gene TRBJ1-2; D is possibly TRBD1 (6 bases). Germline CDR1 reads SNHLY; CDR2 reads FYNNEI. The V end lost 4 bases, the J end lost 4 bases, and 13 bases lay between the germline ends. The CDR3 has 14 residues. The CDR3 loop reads CASSVGGAGYGYTF. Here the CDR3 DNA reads TGTGCCAGCAGTGTTGGGGGCGCGGGCTATGGCTACACCTTC.

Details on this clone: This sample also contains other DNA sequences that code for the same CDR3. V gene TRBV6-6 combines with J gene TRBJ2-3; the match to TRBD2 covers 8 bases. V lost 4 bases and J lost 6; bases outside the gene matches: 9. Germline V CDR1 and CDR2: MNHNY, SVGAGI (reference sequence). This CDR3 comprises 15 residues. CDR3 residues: CASSFDGGGFDTQYF. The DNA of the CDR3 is TGTGCCAGCAGTTTTGATGGCGGGGGGTTCGATACGCAGTATTTT.

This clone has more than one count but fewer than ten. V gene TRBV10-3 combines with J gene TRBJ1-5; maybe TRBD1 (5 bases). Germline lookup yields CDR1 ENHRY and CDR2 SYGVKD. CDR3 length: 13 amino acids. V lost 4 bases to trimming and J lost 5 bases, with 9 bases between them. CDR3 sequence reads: CAISGQFDQPQHF. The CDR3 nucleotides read TGTGCCATCAGTGGACAGTTCGATCAGCCCCAGCATTTT.

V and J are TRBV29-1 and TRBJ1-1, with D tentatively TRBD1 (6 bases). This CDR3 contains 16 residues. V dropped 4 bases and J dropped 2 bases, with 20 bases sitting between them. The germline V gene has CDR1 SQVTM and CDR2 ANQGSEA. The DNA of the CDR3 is TGCAGCGTTGTATGGGGGGGCGCCCTCGGCAACACTGAAGCTTTCTTT. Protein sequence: CSVVWGGALGNTEAFF.

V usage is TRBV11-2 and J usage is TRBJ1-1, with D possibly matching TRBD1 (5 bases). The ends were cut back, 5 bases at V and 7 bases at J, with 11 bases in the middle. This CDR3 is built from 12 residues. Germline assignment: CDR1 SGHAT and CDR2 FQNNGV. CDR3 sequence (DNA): TGTGCCAGCAGCCTATGGGGCAGTGAAGCTTTCTTT. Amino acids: CASSLWGSEAFF.

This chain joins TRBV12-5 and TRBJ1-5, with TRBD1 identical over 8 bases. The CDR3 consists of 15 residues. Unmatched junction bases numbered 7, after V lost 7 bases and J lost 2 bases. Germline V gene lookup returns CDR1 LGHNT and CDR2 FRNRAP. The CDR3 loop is CASAPTGVGNQPQHF. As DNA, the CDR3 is TGTGCTAGTGCCCCGACAGGGGTGGGCAATCAGCCCCAGCATTTT.

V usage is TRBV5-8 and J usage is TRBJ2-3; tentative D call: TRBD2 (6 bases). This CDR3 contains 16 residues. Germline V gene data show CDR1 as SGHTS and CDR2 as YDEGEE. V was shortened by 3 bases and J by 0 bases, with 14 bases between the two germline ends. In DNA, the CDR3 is TGTGCCAGCAGCTCGGGCTACCGGGGGAGCACAGATACGCAGTATTTT. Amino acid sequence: CASSSGYRGSTDTQYF.

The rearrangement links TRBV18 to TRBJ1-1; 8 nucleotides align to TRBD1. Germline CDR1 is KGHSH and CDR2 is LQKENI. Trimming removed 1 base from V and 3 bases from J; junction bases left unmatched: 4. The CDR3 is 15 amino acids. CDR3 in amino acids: CASSPRTGTDTEAFF. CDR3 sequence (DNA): TGTGCCAGCTCACCACGGACAGGGACGGACACTGAAGCTTTCTTT.

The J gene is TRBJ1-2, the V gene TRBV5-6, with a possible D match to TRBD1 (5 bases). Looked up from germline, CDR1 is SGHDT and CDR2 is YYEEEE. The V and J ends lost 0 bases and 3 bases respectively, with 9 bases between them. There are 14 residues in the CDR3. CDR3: CASSLEQGDYGYTF. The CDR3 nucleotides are TGTGCCAGCAGCTTGGAGCAGGGCGACTATGGCTACACCTTC.

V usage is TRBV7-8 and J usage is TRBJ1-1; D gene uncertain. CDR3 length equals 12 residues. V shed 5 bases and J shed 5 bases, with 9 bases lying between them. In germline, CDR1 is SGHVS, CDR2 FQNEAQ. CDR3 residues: CASSPRSTEAFF. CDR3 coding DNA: TGTGCCAGCAGCCCTAGGAGTACTGAAGCTTTCTTT.

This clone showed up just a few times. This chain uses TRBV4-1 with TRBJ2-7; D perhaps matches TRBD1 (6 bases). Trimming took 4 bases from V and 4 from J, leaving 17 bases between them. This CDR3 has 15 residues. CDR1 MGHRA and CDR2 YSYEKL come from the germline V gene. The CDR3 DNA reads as TGCGCCAGCAGCCCGGTGGGGGCGTTTGTATACGAGCAGTACTTC. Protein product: CASSPVGAFVYEQYF.

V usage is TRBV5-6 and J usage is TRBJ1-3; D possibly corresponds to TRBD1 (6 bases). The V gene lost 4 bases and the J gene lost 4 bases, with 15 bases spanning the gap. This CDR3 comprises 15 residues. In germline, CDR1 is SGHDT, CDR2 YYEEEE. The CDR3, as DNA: TGTGCCAGCAGCCCACCAGGGGCTCCCGGAAACACCATATATTTT. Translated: CASSPPGAPGNTIYF.

The CDR3 loop reads CASSLRLAGGSSGELFF. DNA of the CDR3: TGTGCCAGCAGCTTAAGACTAGCGGGGGGATCCAGCGGGGAGCTGTTTTTT. V and J are TRBV7-6 and TRBJ2-2, with 13 bases fitting TRBD2. Germline CDR1 and CDR2: SGHVS and FNYEAQ. Trimming at V came to 2 bases and at J to 7 bases, leaving 7 bases not matched to a gene. CDR3 length: 17 residues.

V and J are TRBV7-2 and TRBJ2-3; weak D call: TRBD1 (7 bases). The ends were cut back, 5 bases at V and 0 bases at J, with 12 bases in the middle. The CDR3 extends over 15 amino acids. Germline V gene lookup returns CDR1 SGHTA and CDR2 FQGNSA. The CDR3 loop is CASSQQGGSTDTQYF. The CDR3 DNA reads TGTGCCAGCAGCCAGCAGGGGGGAAGCACAGATACGCAGTATTTT.

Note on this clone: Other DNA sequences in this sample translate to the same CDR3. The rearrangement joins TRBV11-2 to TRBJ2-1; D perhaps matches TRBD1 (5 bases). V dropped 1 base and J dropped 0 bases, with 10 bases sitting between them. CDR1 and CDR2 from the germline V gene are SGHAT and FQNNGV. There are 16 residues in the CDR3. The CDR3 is CASSLGLQGSYNEQFF. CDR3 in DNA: TGTGCCAGCAGCTTAGGGTTGCAGGGCTCCTACAATGAGCAGTTCTTC.

Written as DNA, the CDR3 is TGCAGCGTTGAGGAGACAGGGGGCGTAGAGACCCAGTACTTC. Its translation: CSVEETGGVETQYF. The chain employs TRBV29-1 and TRBJ2-5; 10 positions agree with TRBD1. Germline V gives CDR1 SQVTM, CDR2 ANQGSEA. This CDR3 has 14 residues. V shed 3 bases, J shed 4 bases, and the junction held 5 bases outside the gene matches.

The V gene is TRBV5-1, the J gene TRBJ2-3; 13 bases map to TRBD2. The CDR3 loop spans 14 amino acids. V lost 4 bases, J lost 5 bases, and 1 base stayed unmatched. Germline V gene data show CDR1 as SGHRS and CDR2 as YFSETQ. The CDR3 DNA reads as TGCGCCAGCAGCCGGACTAGCGGGGGAGATACGCAGTATTTT. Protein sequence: CASSRTSGGDTQYF.